This T cell receptor beta chain was identified in a study of blood T cell repertoires in COVID-19. As for the study in general: Collection of acute and convalescent COVID-19 samples took place in the United States, Italy and Spain.

In the original analysis: Quantification of nucleated cells was approximated via reference gene primer amplification. Measured with immunoSEQ multiplex PCR; TCRdb has only the in-frame clones, and not every one. That table is the source of V, J and clone size, and D and trimming were worked out from the DNA. Altogether 180,000 or so clones are present, around 80% being singletons, with the ten largest covering about an eighth. With V trimmed by 2 bases and J by 2 bases, 7 bases remained unmatched. CDR1 is SGHRS and CDR2 is YFSETQ in the germline V gene. The CDR3 has 16 amino acids. This clone was counted a single time.

The sequence was obtained from a woman older than 75 with COVID-19, enrolled during active disease. The rearrangement links TRBV5-1 to TRBJ2-3; 8 nucleotides line up with TRBD1. The sequencing input was peripheral blood. Written as DNA, the CDR3 is TGCGCCAGCAGCTTCCTAGGGCAGGGGGCCACAGATACGCAGTATTTT. Protein product: CASSFLGQGATDTQYF.